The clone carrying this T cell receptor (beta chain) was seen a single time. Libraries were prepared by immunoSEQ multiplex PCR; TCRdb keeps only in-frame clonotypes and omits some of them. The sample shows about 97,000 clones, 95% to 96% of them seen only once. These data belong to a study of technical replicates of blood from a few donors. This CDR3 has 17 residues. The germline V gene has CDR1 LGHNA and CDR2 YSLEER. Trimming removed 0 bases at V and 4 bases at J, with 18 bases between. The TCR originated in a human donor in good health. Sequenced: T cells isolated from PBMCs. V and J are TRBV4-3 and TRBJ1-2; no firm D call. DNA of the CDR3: TGCGCCAGCAGCCAAGATTGGTCGAAGGGAGGGTTCTATGGCTACACCTTC. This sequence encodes CASSQDWSKGGFYGYTF.